This T cell receptor beta chain was recorded in a study of T cell responses to AZD1222 COVID-19 vaccine. Produced via immunoSEQ multiplex PCR; TCRdb's table is partial and in-frame only. In the table there are roughly 120,000 clones, approximately 90% of which are singletons. Germline CDR1 is LGHDT and CDR2 is YNNKEL (reference sequence). The CDR3 is made up of 13 amino acids. Trimming took off 0 bases at V and 2 bases at J, with 5 bases between the two ends. The source is an adult who received the MenACWY meningococcal vaccine as a control. J is TRBJ2-7 and V is TRBV3-1 (or the pseudogene TRBV3-2), with unresolved D. This specimen was peripheral blood, taken 28 days after the second dose of the MenACWY control vaccine. CDR3 sequence (DNA): TGTGCCAGCAGCCAAGACCCTCCCTACGAGCAGTACTTC. Translated: CASSQDPPYEQYF.